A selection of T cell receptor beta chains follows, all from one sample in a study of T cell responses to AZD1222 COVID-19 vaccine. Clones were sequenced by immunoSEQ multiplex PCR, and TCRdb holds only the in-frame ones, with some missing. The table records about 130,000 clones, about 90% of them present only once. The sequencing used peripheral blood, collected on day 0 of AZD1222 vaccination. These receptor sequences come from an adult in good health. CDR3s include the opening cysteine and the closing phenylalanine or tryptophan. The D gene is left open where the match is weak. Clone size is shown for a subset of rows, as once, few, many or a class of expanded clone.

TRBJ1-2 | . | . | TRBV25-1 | TGTGCCAGCAGTGAATTAACAGGGAGGGCTGGCTACACCTTC | CASSELTGRAGYTF
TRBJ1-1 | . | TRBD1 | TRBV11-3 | TGTGCCAGCAGCCCCCTCCGACAGGGGCTCACTGAAGCTTTCTTT | CASSPLRQGLTEAFF
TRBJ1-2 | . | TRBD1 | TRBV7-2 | TGTGCCAGCAGCCCCCAGGGGACAGACTATGGCTACACCTTC | CASSPQGTDYGYTF
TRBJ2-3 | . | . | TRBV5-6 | TGTGCCAGCAACCATCGCCCGATGGGGAACGAAGATACGCAGTATTTT | CASNHRPMGNEDTQYF
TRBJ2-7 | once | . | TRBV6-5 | TGTGCCAGCACTACTGAGGCCAGCTACGAGCAGTACTTC | CASTTEASYEQYF
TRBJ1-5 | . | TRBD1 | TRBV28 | TGTGCCGGGCGGACAGGGGGCACAAATCAGCCCCAGCATTTT | CAGRTGGTNQPQHF
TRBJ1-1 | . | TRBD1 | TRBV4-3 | TGCGCCAGCAGCCAATTTGGGACAGGCACTGAAGCTTTCTTT | CASSQFGTGTEAFF
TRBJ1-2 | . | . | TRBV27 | TGTGCCAGCAGTTACCTCTCAGCAGGCTTCTATGGCTACACCTTC | CASSYLSAGFYGYTF
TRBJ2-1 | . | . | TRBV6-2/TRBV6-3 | TGTGCCAGCAGCCTGGACAGTAGCTCCTACAATGAGCAGTTCTTC | CASSLDSSSYNEQFF
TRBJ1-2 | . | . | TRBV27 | TGTGCCAGCAGTTCCCCCTCCGGGGCTCATTATGGCTACACCTTC | CASSSPSGAHYGYTF
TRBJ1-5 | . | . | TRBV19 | TGTGCCAGTAGGGGACCACATAGCAATCAGCCCCAGCATTTT | CASRGPHSNQPQHF
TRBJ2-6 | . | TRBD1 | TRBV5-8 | TGTGCCAGCAGCCCAATGGGACAGGGGTATTTTCGCTCTGGGGCCAACGTCCTGACTTTC | CASSPMGQGYFRSGANVLTF
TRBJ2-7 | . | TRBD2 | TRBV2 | TGTGCCAGCAGTGGCGGAGGGACTAGCGGGAACTCCTACGAGCAGTACTTC | CASSGGGTSGNSYEQYF
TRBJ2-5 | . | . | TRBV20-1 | TGCAGTGCTAGTACACAGCAAGAGACCCAGTACTTC | CSASTQQETQYF
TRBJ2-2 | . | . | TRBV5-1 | TGCGCCAGCAGCTTTGCTAGCGAGAACACCGGGGAGCTGTTTTTT | CASSFASENTGELFF
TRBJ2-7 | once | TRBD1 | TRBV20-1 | TGCAGTGCTAGTGGTGACAGGGGCTACGAGCAGTACTTC | CSASGDRGYEQYF
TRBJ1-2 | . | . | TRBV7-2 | TGTGCCAGCAGCTTAGGTTTTCTGGTTCCTAACTATGGCTACACCTTC | CASSLGFLVPNYGYTF
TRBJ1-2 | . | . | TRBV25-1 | TGTGCCAGCAGTGACGTCTACTATGGCTACACCTTC | CASSDVYYGYTF
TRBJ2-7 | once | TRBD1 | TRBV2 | TGTGCCAGCAGTGCCGGGACAGTGTCCTACGAGCAGTACTTC | CASSAGTVSYEQYF
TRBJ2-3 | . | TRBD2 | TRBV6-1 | TGTGCCAGCAGTGATGGGGTGGGGGAGGGGTCAGATACGCAGTATTTT | CASSDGVGEGSDTQYF
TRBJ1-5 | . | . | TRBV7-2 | TGTGCCAGCAGCTTAGTAGGGGATAGCAATCAGCCCCAGCATTTT | CASSLVGDSNQPQHF
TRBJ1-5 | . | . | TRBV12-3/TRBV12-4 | TGTGCCAGCAGTTCACAGGTAGAGCAGCCCCAGCATTTT | CASSSQVEQPQHF
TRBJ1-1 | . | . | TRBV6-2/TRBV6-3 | TGTGCCAGCAGTTACAGGGGCCACCAACCGAACACTGAAGCTTTCTTT | CASSYRGHQPNTEAFF
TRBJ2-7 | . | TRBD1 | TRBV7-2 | TGTGCCAGCAGCGGCCAACAGGGGATCATAGACGAGCAGTACTTC | CASSGQQGIIDEQYF
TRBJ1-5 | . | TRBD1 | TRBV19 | TGTGCCAGTAGTGACCGAAATGGGGACAGGGGATATCAGCCCCAGCATTTT | CASSDRNGDRGYQPQHF
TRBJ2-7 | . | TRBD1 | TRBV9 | TGTGCCAGCAGCGTCGGACAGGGTGGAGAGTACGAGCAGTACTTC | CASSVGQGGEYEQYF
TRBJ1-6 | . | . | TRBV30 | TGTGCCGGGGCACAGGGCGGGTATTCACCCCTCCACTTT | CAGAQGGYSPLHF
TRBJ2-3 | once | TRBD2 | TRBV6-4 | TGTGCCAGCAGTGACACAGCGGGAGGCACAGATACGCAGTATTTT | CASSDTAGGTDTQYF
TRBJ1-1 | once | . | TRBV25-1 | TGTGCCAGCAGTGAAATGGGTGCGGGCAGTCCCCCTGAAGCTTTCTTT | CASSEMGAGSPPEAFF
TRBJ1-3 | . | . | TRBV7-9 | TGTGCCAGCAGCTCCGACAGTGGAAACACCATATATTTT | CASSSDSGNTIYF
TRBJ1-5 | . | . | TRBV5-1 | TGCGCCAGCAGACGGGACGGAAATAGCAATCAGCCCCAGCATTTT | CASRRDGNSNQPQHF
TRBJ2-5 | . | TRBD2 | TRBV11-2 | TGTGCCAGCAGCTTCTATCGGGAGGGAAGAGAGACCCAGTACTTC | CASSFYREGRETQYF